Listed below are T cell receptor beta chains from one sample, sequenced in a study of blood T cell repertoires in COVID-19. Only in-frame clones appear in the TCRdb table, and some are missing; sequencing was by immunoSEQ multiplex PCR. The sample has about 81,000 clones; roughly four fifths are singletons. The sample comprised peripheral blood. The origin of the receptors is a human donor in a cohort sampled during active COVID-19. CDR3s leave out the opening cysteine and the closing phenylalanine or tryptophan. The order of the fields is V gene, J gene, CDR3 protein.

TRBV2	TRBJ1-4	ASSARDSNEKLF
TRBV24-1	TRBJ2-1	ATSDSSGTSLLSYNEQF
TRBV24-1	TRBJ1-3	ATRPGGSFSGNTIY
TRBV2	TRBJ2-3	ASRKRTSGGAGTDTQY
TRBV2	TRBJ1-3	ASRVSDRLISGNTIY
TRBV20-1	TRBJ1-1	SAPLNTEAF
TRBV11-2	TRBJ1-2	ASSLGGLYGYT
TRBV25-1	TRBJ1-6	ASSDSGGLGNSPLH
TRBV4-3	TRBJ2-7	ASSQDAAIGTSYEQY
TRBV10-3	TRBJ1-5	AISGDNSNQPQH
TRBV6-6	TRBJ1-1	ASSYSNAGTEAF